This T cell receptor beta chain was found in a study of blood T cell repertoires in COVID-19. At the level of the study: Sites in the United States, Italy and Spain provided acute and convalescent COVID-19 samples.

In the original analysis: Using reference gene primer amplification, nucleated cell counts were estimated. Data came from immunoSEQ multiplex PCR; TCRdb stores just in-frame clones and leaves some out. D and trimming come from the DNA, and the V and J calls and clone size come from that table. The table shows some 460,000 clones, with approximately 90% occurring only once. This CDR3 is built from 12 residues. V was clipped by 1 base and J by 4 bases, with 4 bases between them. From germline, CDR1 is SGHAT and CDR2 FQDESV (reference sequence). The sample was peripheral blood. This chain links TRBV11-1 with TRBJ1-1; no firm D call. The receptor's source is a woman aged 25 to 39 with acute or convalescent COVID-19. The CDR3 reads CASSLVSTEAFF. As DNA, the CDR3 is TGTGCCAGCAGCTTAGTGAGCACTGAAGCTTTCTTT. Filled out from reference TRBV11-1 and TRBJ1-1, the complete variable domain reads EAEVAQSPRYKITEKSQAVAFWCDPISGHATLYWYRQILGQGPELLVQFQDESVVDDSQLPKDRFSAERLKGVDSTLKIQPAELGDSAMYLCASSLVSTEAFFGQGTRLTVV.